This TCR beta chain is from a study of T-cell reconstitution after alpha-beta-depleted transplantation in children. Broader study findings: Surviving thymic progenitors and recipient T cells were the source of high TCRbeta diversity at day 60 in some patients. Newly produced T cells mostly accounted for T-cell counts and diversity one year post-transplant. By about two months after transplant, alpha-beta T cells reportedly arose from several hundred graft clones that had expanded.

In this sample, this clonotype turned up many times. Its antigen is not known. This CDR3 has 14 residues. The V gene lost 3 bases and the J gene lost 2 bases, with 10 bases spanning the gap. Unique molecular identifiers were incorporated during preparation of the TCRbeta library. MiXCR, applied by TCRdb to the PCR reads, yields one record per CDR3 protein. Of 200,000 to 250,000 distinct CDR3 sequences in the sample, around 7% were seen once. The receptor comes from a boy between 2 and 15 years old with acute lymphoblastic leukemia, due to receive a stem cell transplant. This chain joins TRBV12-3 or TRBV12-4 and TRBJ2-5, with D possibly TRBD1 on 6 matching bases. Sequenced here: PBMCs, sampled before TCRalphabeta/CD19-depleted stem cell transplant. The CDR3 bases are TGTGCCAGCAGTTTCAGGGGCCCACAAGAGACCCAGTACTTC. Protein product: CASSFRGPQETQYF.